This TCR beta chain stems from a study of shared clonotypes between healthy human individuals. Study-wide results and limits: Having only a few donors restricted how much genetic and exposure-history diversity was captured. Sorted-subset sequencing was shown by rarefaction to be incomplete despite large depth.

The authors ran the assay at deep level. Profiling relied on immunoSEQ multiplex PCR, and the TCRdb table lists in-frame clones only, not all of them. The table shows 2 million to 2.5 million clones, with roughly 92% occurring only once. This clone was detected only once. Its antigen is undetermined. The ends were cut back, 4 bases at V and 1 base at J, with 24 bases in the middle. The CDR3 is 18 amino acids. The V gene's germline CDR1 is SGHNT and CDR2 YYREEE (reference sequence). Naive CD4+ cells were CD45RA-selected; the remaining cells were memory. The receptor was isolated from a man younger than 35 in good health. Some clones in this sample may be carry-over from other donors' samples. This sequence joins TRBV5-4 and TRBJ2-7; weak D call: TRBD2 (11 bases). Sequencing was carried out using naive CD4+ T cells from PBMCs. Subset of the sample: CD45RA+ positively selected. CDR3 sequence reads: CASSTRQGASGRSYEQYF. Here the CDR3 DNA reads TGTGCCAGCAGCACAAGACAGGGGGCTAGCGGGAGGTCCTACGAGCAGTACTTC.